Listed below are T cell receptor beta chains from one sample, sequenced in a study of cytomegalovirus exposure and HLA in healthy donors. Produced via immunoSEQ multiplex PCR; TCRdb's table is partial and in-frame only. Of about 110,000 clones in the sample, approximately 85% are singletons; the top ten hold 3%. The sample taken for sequencing was PBMCs. Receptor source: a woman aged 18-29 years in good health and CMV-seronegative. CDR3s include the opening cysteine and the closing phenylalanine or tryptophan. The D gene is left open where the match is weak. The listing skips clone size in some rows; elsewhere it reads once, few, many or a size class.

TRBJ2-3 | TRBV28 | - | - | TGTGCCAGCAGTCCCATGGGACTGGTCCCCGCGCAGTATTTT | CASSPMGLVPAQYF
TRBJ1-1 | TRBV4-1 | TRBD1 | - | TGCGCCAGCAGCCACCCGGGACAGGGGGCCGAAGCTTTCTTT | CASSHPGQGAEAFF
TRBJ2-1 | TRBV19 | - | once | TGTGCCAGTAGTATAACAGGGAGCCGTAACCCACCATTATACAATGAGCAGTTCTTC | CASSITGSRNPPLYNEQFF
TRBJ1-5 | TRBV2 | - | - | TGTGCCAGCAGTGAAGTTCAGGCTCAGCCCCAGCATTTT | CASSEVQAQPQHF
TRBJ2-3 | TRBV6-5 | - | - | TGTGCCAGCAGACAGGGTTTTACGCAGTATTTT | CASRQGFTQYF
TRBJ2-1 | TRBV27 | - | once | TGTGCCAGCAGTTTATCGGAGTTTAGCTCCTACAATGAGCAGTTCTTC | CASSLSEFSSYNEQFF
TRBJ1-4 | TRBV30 | TRBD1 | - | TGTGCCTGGAGTGTACTGGCAGGGGGCAGGTCTAATGAAAAACTGTTTTTT | CAWSVLAGGRSNEKLFF
TRBJ2-7 | TRBV7-6 | TRBD1 | - | TGTGCCAGCAGCTTAAAGCAGGGGGCGGAACAGTACTTC | CASSLKQGAEQYF
TRBJ1-6 | TRBV28 | - | - | TGTGCCAGCAGTCCCTCAGGGCTTTTAAATTCACCCCTCCACTTT | CASSPSGLLNSPLHF
TRBJ1-6 | TRBV5-5 | TRBD1 | - | TGTGCCAGCAGCGTGACAGGGAAAAATTCACCCCTCCACTTT | CASSVTGKNSPLHF
TRBJ2-6 | TRBV9 | TRBD1 | - | TGTGCCAGCAGCGTAGGCGGTTTCCAGGGGGCTGGGGCCAACGTCCTGACTTTC | CASSVGGFQGAGANVLTF
TRBJ2-2 | TRBV19 | TRBD1 | - | TGTGCCAGTAGGCAGGGACAGACGAACACCGGGGAGCTGTTTTTT | CASRQGQTNTGELFF
TRBJ1-1 | TRBV27 | - | - | TGTGCCAGCAGTACACCCAGCAGGGGCGGACGACAGACTGAAGCTTTCTTT | CASSTPSRGGRQTEAFF
TRBJ1-1 | TRBV2 | TRBD1 | once | TGTGCCAGCAGTGAAGTAAATCCGAGACAGGGGGCGAACACTGAAGCTTTCTTT | CASSEVNPRQGANTEAFF
TRBJ2-1 | TRBV27 | - | - | TGTGCCAGCAGTTTTCGGACGGGGAAATACAATGAGCAGTTCTTC | CASSFRTGKYNEQFF
TRBJ2-1 | TRBV10-1 | TRBD2 | once | TGCGCCAGCAGTGAGAGCGGGGGGGGAAATGAGCAGTTCTTC | CASSESGGGNEQFF